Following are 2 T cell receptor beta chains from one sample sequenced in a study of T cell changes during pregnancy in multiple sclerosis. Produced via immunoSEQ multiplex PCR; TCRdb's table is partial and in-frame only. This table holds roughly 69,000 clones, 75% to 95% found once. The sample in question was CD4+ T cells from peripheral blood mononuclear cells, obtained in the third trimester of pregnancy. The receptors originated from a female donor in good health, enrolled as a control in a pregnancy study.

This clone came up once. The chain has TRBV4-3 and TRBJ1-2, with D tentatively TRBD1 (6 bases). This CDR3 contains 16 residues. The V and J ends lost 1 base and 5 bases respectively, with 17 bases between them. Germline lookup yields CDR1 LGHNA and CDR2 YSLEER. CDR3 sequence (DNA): TGCGCCAGCAGCCAAGTCCCTCGGGGGGCGCAGTATGGCTACACCTTC. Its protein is CASSQVPRGAQYGYTF.

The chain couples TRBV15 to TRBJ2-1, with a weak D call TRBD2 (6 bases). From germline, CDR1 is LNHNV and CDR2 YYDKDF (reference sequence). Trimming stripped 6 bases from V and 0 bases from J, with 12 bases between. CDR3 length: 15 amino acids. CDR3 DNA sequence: TGTGCCACCAGGGGAGGCGTTACCTCCTACAATGAGCAGTTCTTC. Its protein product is CATRGGVTSYNEQFF.